These 17 T cell receptor beta chains were all obtained from the same sample, sequenced in a study of T cell responses to AZD1222 COVID-19 vaccine. Measured with immunoSEQ multiplex PCR; TCRdb has only the in-frame clones, and not every one. The repertoire holds 90,000 to 95,000 clones, with more than 75% as singletons. This sample comprised peripheral blood, obtained on day 0 of AZD1222 vaccination. These receptors came from an adult in good health.

This chain connects TRBV3-1 (or the pseudogene TRBV3-2) to TRBJ2-5; 13 nucleotides match TRBD2. CDR1 and CDR2 (germline): LGHDT, YNNKEL (reference sequence). Trimming at V came to 4 bases and at J to 1 base, leaving 3 bases not matched to a gene. CDR3 length: 16 residues. The CDR3 protein is CASSPGLAGFQETQYF. The CDR3 region has the DNA TGTGCCAGCAGCCCGGGACTAGCGGGGTTCCAAGAGACCCAGTACTTC.

This chain links TRBV4-3 with TRBJ1-1, with a weak D call TRBD1 (5 bases). The CDR3 spans 17 residues. Germline CDR1 reads LGHNA; CDR2 reads YSLEER. V was shortened by 0 bases and J by 11 bases, with 25 bases between the two germline ends. The CDR3 DNA is TGCGCCAGCAGCCAAGATCTAATAGACAGTGGTTTTGGTGGCGCTTTCTTT. Residues: CASSQDLIDSGFGGAFF.

This sequence joins TRBV3-1 (or the pseudogene TRBV3-2) and TRBJ1-6; D is unresolved. V gave up 4 bases and J gave up 9 bases, with 19 bases separating them. The CDR3 is 16 residues long. Germline CDR1 reads LGHDT; CDR2 reads YNNKEL (reference sequence). CDR3 nucleotides: TGTGCCAGCAGCCCTCCGCACGTCCTTTCCGGTTCACCCCTCCACTTT. Its protein product is CASSPPHVLSGSPLHF.

This clone occurred once. V usage is TRBV7-2 and J usage is TRBJ2-2; 7 bases are a match to TRBD1. The CDR3 sequence is 16 residues long. Germline V gene lookup returns CDR1 SGHTA and CDR2 FQGNSA. V trimming: 3 bases; J trimming: 0 bases; junction bases outside the gene matches: 4. The CDR3 DNA reads as TGTGCCAGCAGCTTCGACAGGGTCTCGAACACCGGGGAGCTGTTTTTT. Translated: CASSFDRVSNTGELFF.

V is TRBV6-5 and J is TRBJ1-6; the D gene is possibly TRBD1 (5 bases). Germline V gene data show CDR1 as MNHEY and CDR2 as SVGAGI. V dropped 6 bases and J dropped 5 bases, with 14 bases sitting between them. This CDR3 spans 15 amino acids. The CDR3: CASRGGDTHNSPLHF. The CDR3 bases are TGTGCCAGCAGGGGGGGAGACACCCATAATTCACCCCTCCACTTT.

The rearrangement joins TRBV30 to TRBJ1-2; no reliable D call. V lost 6 bases, J lost 2 bases, and 16 bases lay in between. The CDR3 length is 14 residues. Per germline, CDR1 GTSNPN and CDR2 SVGIG (reference sequence). The CDR3 nucleotides read TGTGCCTGCCCATCGGTAGGGAGAAACTATGGCTACACCTTC. Encoded protein: CACPSVGRNYGYTF.

The chain carries TRBV18 and TRBJ1-1; D remains unclear. Trimming took off 0 bases at V and 5 bases at J, with 7 bases between the two ends. The V gene's germline CDR1 is KGHSH and CDR2 LQKENI. The CDR3 length is 13 residues. The CDR3 reads CASSPPRRTEAFF. CDR3 DNA: TGTGCCAGCTCACCACCTCGGCGGACTGAAGCTTTCTTT.

The rearrangement links TRBV5-8 to TRBJ2-3; unclear D gene. Trimming took off 0 bases at V and 4 bases at J, with 9 bases between the two ends. CDR1 SGHTS and CDR2 YDEGEE come from the germline V gene. The CDR3 loop spans 14 amino acids. Here the CDR3 DNA reads TGTGCCAGCAGCTTGGGAAATGCCGCAGATACGCAGTATTTT. This encodes CASSLGNAADTQYF.

This clone has a single count. V is TRBV7-9 and J is TRBJ1-2; tentative D call: TRBD1 (6 bases). Germline assignment: CDR1 SEHNR and CDR2 FQNEAQ (reference sequence). This CDR3 comprises 14 residues. Trimming left V 5 bases short and J 4 bases short, with 14 bases between. The CDR3: CASSLGTLPYGYTF. The CDR3 region has the DNA TGTGCCAGCAGCCTCGGGACACTTCCCTATGGCTACACCTTC.

The rearrangement links TRBV27 to TRBJ1-6; D perhaps matches TRBD1 (5 bases). Germline CDR1 is MNHEY and CDR2 is SMNVEV (reference sequence). The CDR3 sequence is 15 residues long. The V gene lost 6 bases and the J gene lost 4 bases, with 13 bases spanning the gap. The CDR3 region is CASRSGTTYNSPLHF. CDR3 nucleotide sequence: TGTGCCAGCAGATCCGGGACCACTTATAATTCACCCCTCCACTTT.

The chain uses TRBV5-1 and TRBJ2-7, with 8 bases aligning to TRBD1. Germline values: CDR1 SGHRS, CDR2 YFSETQ. The CDR3 contains 16 residues. Losses at the gene ends were 0 bases for V and 5 bases for J; bases not matched to a gene: 10. CDR3 protein: CASSLGTGLAENEQYF. The CDR3 nucleotides read TGCGCCAGCAGCTTGGGGACAGGGTTGGCGGAAAACGAGCAGTACTTC.

In this sample, this clone turned up once. As DNA, the CDR3 is TGTGCCAGTCGGAAAGCGTATGGCTACACCTTC. It encodes CASRKAYGYTF. The genes are TRBV19 and TRBJ1-2; D gene unclear. CDR1 and CDR2 from the germline V gene are LNHDA and SQIVND (reference sequence). The V end was cut by 8 bases, the J end by 5 bases, with 9 bases between. The CDR3 has 11 residues. The full variable domain, in which reference TRBV19 and TRBJ1-2 provide the parts outside the CDR3, is DGGITQSPKYLFRKEGQNVTLSCEQNLNHDAMYWYRQDPGQGLRLIYYSQIVNDFQKGDIAEGYSVSREKKESFPLTVTSAQKNPTAFYLCASRKAYGYTFGSGTRLTVV.

This clone has just a few counts. The gene calls are TRBV28 and TRBJ1-6, with 10 bases that match TRBD1. The length of the CDR3 is 15 residues. The germline gives CDR1 MDHEN, CDR2 SYDVKM. V shed 6 bases, J shed 10 bases, and the junction held 9 bases outside the gene matches. CDR3 DNA sequence: TGTGCCAGCAGGCGCGGGGGGACAGGGGTATCACCCCTCCACTTT. Translating gives CASRRGGTGVSPLHF.

CDR3 residues: CASRVSRDTEAFF. DNA of the CDR3: TGTGCCAGCAGGGTGAGTAGGGACACTGAAGCTTTCTTT. V and J are TRBV6-5 and TRBJ1-1, with D unclear. The CDR3 is made up of 13 amino acids. The germline V gene has CDR1 MNHEY and CDR2 SVGAGI. The V and J ends lost 6 bases and 3 bases respectively, with 11 bases between them.

The V call is TRBV28, the J call TRBJ1-1; D uncertain. The CDR3 runs to 10 residues. Trimming removed 8 bases at V and 7 bases at J, with 8 bases between. The V gene's germline CDR1 is MDHEN and CDR2 SYDVKM. This CDR3 is CASFRSEAFF. For the CDR3, the DNA is TGTGCCAGCTTTAGGAGTGAAGCTTTCTTT.

The chain links TRBV5-1 to TRBJ1-3; D is undetermined. Trimming took off 1 base at V and 4 bases at J, with 9 bases between the two ends. The germline V gene has CDR1 SGHRS and CDR2 YFSETQ. The CDR3 is made up of 14 amino acids. CDR3 bases: TGCGCCAGCAGCTTGTCGCCAGGAGGAAACACCATATATTTT. It is translated as CASSLSPGGNTIYF.

V is TRBV7-9 and J is TRBJ2-7, with 9 bases fitting TRBD1. Germline V gene lookup returns CDR1 SEHNR and CDR2 FQNEAQ (reference sequence). The CDR3 runs to 16 residues. V was pared by 5 bases and J by 6 bases, with 14 bases of the junction left unmatched. CDR3 in amino acids: CASSGPRDRENREQYF. The CDR3 nucleotides read TGTGCCAGCAGCGGACCTCGGGACAGGGAGAATCGCGAGCAGTACTTC.